These 6 T cell receptor beta chains were all obtained from the same sample, sequenced in a study of regulatory T cells in long-lasting Graves disease. Building of the TCR beta libraries involved iRepertoire HTBI primers and Arm-PCR of CDR3 regions. Each CDR3 protein gets one entry after TCRdb re-called the multiplex PCR reads with MiXCR. Seen here are a few hundred thousand distinct CDR3 sequences, about 20% observed once, and the top ten hold roughly 14%. Time point given: persistent/refractory GD, antithyroid drugs over 5 years with positive TRAb. TCR sequences were obtained from RNA taken from PBMCs. This material consisted of peripheral blood mononuclear cells (PBMCs), taken when the disease was refractory, from a patient treated with antithyroid drugs. The receptors originated from a female donor with Graves disease.

Worth noting for this clonotype: A much bigger clone sits one base away, suggesting this may be a read error. The chain carries TRBV28 and TRBJ1-1; tentative D call: TRBD1 (5 bases). The V end was cut by 6 bases, the J end by 0 bases, with 14 bases between. The CDR3 consists of 15 residues. CDR1 MDHEN and CDR2 SYDVKM come from the germline V gene. The CDR3 DNA follows: TGTGCCAGCAGCCCCGGGGCAAAGGTGAACACTGAAGCTTTCTTT. This encodes CASSPGAKVNTEAFF.

Concerning this clonotype: A much larger clone differs by one base, so this may be a read error. V and J are TRBV27 and TRBJ1-4, with D possibly being TRBD1 (5 bases). The length of the CDR3 is 14 residues. Germline CDR1 is MNHEY and CDR2 is SMNVEV (reference sequence). The CDR3: CASSLSQGSEELFF. CDR3 in DNA: TGTGCCAGCAGTTTATCGCAGGGTAGTGAAGAACTGTTTTTT. Combining the CDR3 with reference TRBV27 and TRBJ1-4 gives the whole variable domain EAQVTQNPRYLITVTGKKLTVTCSQNMNHEYMSWYRQDPGLGLRQIYYSMNVEVTDKGDVPEGYKVSRKEKRNFPLILESPSPNQTSLYFCASSLSQGSEELFFGSGTQLSVL.

The chain recombines TRBV7-9 with TRBJ1-6, with D hard to call. V was pared by 1 base and J by 7 bases, with 8 bases between. Germline loops: CDR1 SEHNR, CDR2 FQNEAQ (reference sequence). The CDR3 is 14 residues long. CDR3 DNA: TGTGCCAGCAGCTTAGAATGGATGAATTCACCCCTCCACTTT. As protein: CASSLEWMNSPLHF.

The chain combines TRBV10-3 with TRBJ2-2; TRBD1 matches at 9 bases. This CDR3 region has 15 residues. The germline V gene has CDR1 ENHRY and CDR2 SYGVKD. The V segment lost 8 bases and the J segment 1 base; nucleotides outside the gene matches: 5. The CDR3 bases are TGTGCCATCTCCCGACAGGGGGAGAACACCGGGGAGCTGTTTTTT. Amino acid sequence: CAISRQGENTGELFF.

V and J are TRBV5-6 and TRBJ1-5; 9 positions agree with TRBD1. CDR3 length equals 17 residues. Germline CDR1 and CDR2: SGHDT and YYEEEE. Germline trimming cut 3 bases from V and 1 base from J; bases unmatched to any gene: 8. The CDR3 sequence: CASSYSQGAQSNQPQHF. As DNA, the CDR3 is TGTGCCAGCAGCTATTCACAGGGGGCGCAGAGCAATCAGCCCCAGCATTTT. The full variable domain, with the rest looked up from reference TRBV5-6 and TRBJ1-5, is DAGVTQSPTHLIKTRGQQVTLRCSPKSGHDTVSWYQQALGQGPQFIFQYYEEEERQRGNFPDRFSGHQFPNYSSELNVNALLLGDSALYLCASSYSQGAQSNQPQHFGDGTRLSIL.

This clonotype occurred many times. The chain couples TRBV7-9 to TRBJ2-7; D remains unclear. In germline, CDR1 is SEHNR, CDR2 FQNEAQ (reference sequence). Trimming took 1 base from V and 6 from J, leaving 7 bases between them. The CDR3 totals 12 residues. The CDR3 nucleotides are TGTGCCAGCAGCTTAGAGACGCCCGAGCAGTACTTC. As protein: CASSLETPEQYF.